The 22 T cell receptor beta chains below were found in one sample sequenced in a study of blood T cell repertoires in COVID-19. The data were produced by immunoSEQ multiplex PCR, yet TCRdb's version contains in-frame clones alone and is incomplete. The sample holds about 95,000 clones; around 90% are singletons and the top ten take 3% to 4%. The sequenced sample was peripheral blood. Every receptor here comes from an older woman with acute or convalescent COVID-19.

J is TRBJ1-2 and V is TRBV27, with D possibly matching TRBD1 (6 bases). Germline CDR1 reads MNHEY; CDR2 reads SMNVEV (reference sequence). V was shortened by 1 base and J by 4 bases, with 13 bases between the two germline ends. The CDR3 has 15 residues. Here the CDR3 reads CASSLWGGPFYGYTF. CDR3 DNA sequence: TGTGCCAGCAGTTTATGGGGGGGCCCCTTCTATGGCTACACCTTC.

This clone was seen more than once but under ten times. V and J are TRBV20-1 and TRBJ1-5, with a possible D match to TRBD1 (6 bases). V was shortened by 5 bases and J by 5 bases, with 13 bases between the two germline ends. Per the germline V gene, CDR1 is DFQATT and CDR2 is SNEGSKA (reference sequence). There are 13 residues in the CDR3. In DNA, the CDR3 is TGCAGTGCTCGTGACAGGCCACATCAGCCCCAGCATTTT. Protein sequence: CSARDRPHQPQHF.

This chain joins TRBV28 and TRBJ1-5; 7 nucleotides agree with TRBD1. The germline CDR1 and CDR2 sequences are MDHEN and SYDVKM. The V and J ends lost 6 bases and 7 bases, in that order; junction bases with no gene match: 9. This CDR3 comprises 14 residues. CDR3: CASRPGGGGQPQHF. The CDR3 coding sequence is TGTGCCAGCAGACCGGGAGGGGGCGGCCAGCCCCAGCATTTT. The full variable domain, with the rest looked up from reference TRBV28 and TRBJ1-5, is DVKVTQSSRYLVKRTGEKVFLECVQDMDHENMFWYRQDPGLGLRLIYFSYDVKMKEKGDIPEGYSVSREKKERFSLILESASTNQTSMYLCASRPGGGGQPQHFGDGTRLSIL.

The chain uses TRBV27 and TRBJ2-3; TRBD1 matches 9 bases. In germline, CDR1 is MNHEY, CDR2 SMNVEV (reference sequence). CDR3 length equals 15 residues. With V trimmed by 6 bases and J by 2 bases, 6 bases remained unmatched. CDR3: CASSLGQGYTDTQYF. The CDR3 bases are TGTGCCAGCAGCTTGGGACAGGGATACACAGATACGCAGTATTTT.

This chain uses TRBV30 with TRBJ1-6; 8 nucleotides align to TRBD1. The ends lost 0 bases at V and 13 bases at J; junction bases unmatched: 20. Germline values: CDR1 GTSNPN, CDR2 SVGIG (reference sequence). CDR3 length: 18 residues. CDR3 sequence (DNA): TGTGCCTGGAGTGTACGTGGACAGGGCTCTCCTGGATTCAGGCCCCTCCACTTT. This encodes CAWSVRGQGSPGFRPLHF.

CDR3 loop: CASSLLSGSDTDTQYF. CDR3 coding DNA: TGTGCCAGCAGCTTACTTAGCGGGAGTGACACAGATACGCAGTATTTT. The V call is TRBV11-2, the J call TRBJ2-3, with TRBD2 matching 9 bases. V trimming: 2 bases; J trimming: 2 bases; junction bases outside the gene matches: 5. CDR1 is SGHAT, CDR2 FQNNGV, per germline. The CDR3 covers 16 residues.

CDR3 residues: CASSLGATNTGELFF. CDR3 coding DNA: TGTGCCAGTAGTTTAGGGGCCACGAACACCGGGGAGCTGTTTTTT. This chain joins TRBV19 and TRBJ2-2, with D perhaps matching TRBD1 (5 bases). The CDR3 length is 15 residues. Looked up from germline, CDR1 is LNHDA and CDR2 is SQIVND (reference sequence). Trimming removed 5 bases at V and 0 bases at J, with 10 bases between.

The CDR3 nucleotides are TGTGCCAGCAGCGCTGGACAGGGTGGGTCTGGAAACACCATATATTTT. It translates to CASSAGQGGSGNTIYF. The rearrangement joins TRBV11-2 to TRBJ1-3, with 8 bases aligning to TRBD1. The V gene end was trimmed by 5 bases and the J gene end by 1 base; junction bases not matched to a gene: 7. CDR3 size: 16 residues. Germline V gene lookup returns CDR1 SGHAT and CDR2 FQNNGV.

The chain carries TRBV3-1 (or the pseudogene TRBV3-2) and TRBJ1-6; 9 nucleotides agree with TRBD1. The CDR3 is 16 residues long. After removal of 1 base from V and 10 bases from J, the junction contained 8 bases not matched to a gene. The germline V gene encodes CDR1 LGHDT and CDR2 YNNKEL (reference sequence). The CDR3 DNA follows: TGTGCCAGCAGCCAAGGACAGGGGGTAGTCTGGTCACCCCTCCACTTT. It codes for CASSQGQGVVWSPLHF.

This clone was counted a few times. This chain links TRBV5-1 with TRBJ1-2; D ambiguous. The CDR3 is made up of 15 amino acids. V lost 0 bases and J lost 4, with 13 bases in between. Germline assignment: CDR1 SGHRS and CDR2 YFSETQ. The CDR3 DNA sequence: TGCGCCAGCAGCTTGGGCCAACTCAATCCCTATGGCTACACCTTC. Protein product: CASSLGQLNPYGYTF.

The chain links TRBV5-4 to TRBJ2-5, with 8 nucleotides matching TRBD2. Germline trimming cut 1 base from V and 4 bases from J; bases unmatched to any gene: 3. The germline gives CDR1 SGHNT, CDR2 YYREEE (reference sequence). This CDR3 comprises 14 residues. CDR3 amino acids: CASSLREGRETQYF. CDR3 DNA: TGTGCCAGCAGCTTGCGGGAGGGCCGAGAGACCCAGTACTTC.

The V call is TRBV19, the J call TRBJ2-1, with D uncertain. Germline V CDR1 and CDR2: LNHDA, SQIVND (reference sequence). This CDR3 spans 12 amino acids. Between the trimmed V and J ends, which lost 3 bases and 11 bases, there was a span of 11 bases. The CDR3 DNA follows: TGTGCCAGTAGTATCGATACAATGAAGCAGTTCTTC. Residues: CASSIDTMKQFF.

The V call is TRBV28, the J call TRBJ2-1, with 8 bases fitting TRBD1. The V and J ends lost 5 bases and 6 bases, in that order; junction bases with no gene match: 9. The CDR3 has 15 amino acids. Germline V gene lookup returns CDR1 MDHEN and CDR2 SYDVKM. For the CDR3, the DNA is TGTGCCAGCAGTCCGCCCGGACAGGGTGCCAATGAGCAGTTCTTC. It specifies CASSPPGQGANEQFF.

Comments on this clone: Germline is not matched at one junction end, which may reflect a read error. The chain carries TRBV7-9 and TRBJ2-1; 12 nucleotides match TRBD2. In germline, CDR1 is SEHNR, CDR2 FQNEAQ (reference sequence). The CDR3 totals 15 residues. For the CDR3, the DNA is TGTGCCAGCAGCCTAGCGGGAGGGCCCGATAATGAGCAGTTCTTC. It yields the protein CASSLAGGPDNEQFF.

This chain links TRBV4-1 with TRBJ1-5, with no clear D. The length of the CDR3 is 14 residues. Trimming left V 2 bases short and J 4 bases short, with 9 bases between. CDR1 is MGHRA and CDR2 is YSYEKL in the germline V gene. The CDR3 sequence is CASSQYKSNQPQHF. As DNA, the CDR3 is TGCGCCAGCAGCCAATATAAGAGTAATCAGCCCCAGCATTTT.

V is TRBV2 and J is TRBJ1-5; D unresolved. Looked up from germline, CDR1 is SNHLY and CDR2 is FYNNEI. Trimming took off 4 bases at V and 0 bases at J, with 10 bases between the two ends. CDR3 length equals 15 residues. Written as DNA, the CDR3 is TGTGCCAGCAGTGCAGGATCCAATAGCAATCAGCCCCAGCATTTT. As protein: CASSAGSNSNQPQHF.

This clone was counted once. V usage is TRBV7-8 and J usage is TRBJ2-1; TRBD1 agrees at 11 bases. CDR3 length: 19 amino acids. The V segment lost 4 bases and the J segment 1 base; nucleotides outside the gene matches: 12. The germline CDR1 and CDR2 sequences are SGHVS and FQNEAQ. This chain's CDR3 is CASSWTGGGRQRSYNEQFF. The DNA of the CDR3 is TGTGCCAGCAGCTGGACAGGGGGCGGACGCCAGCGATCCTACAATGAGCAGTTCTTC.

The V call is TRBV5-4, the J call TRBJ2-2; weak D call: TRBD2 (6 bases). Germline CDR1 SGHNT, CDR2 YYREEE (reference sequence). The ends were cut back, 4 bases at V and 1 base at J, with 11 bases in the middle. The CDR3 runs 15 residues. The DNA for the CDR3 is TGTGCCAGCAGCGGCCCGGGACTGAACACCGGGGAGCTGTTTTTT. Translating gives CASSGPGLNTGELFF.

The V call is TRBV11-3, the J call TRBJ2-3; TRBD1 aligns across 8 bases. The CDR3 consists of 17 residues. Per germline, CDR1 SGHNT and CDR2 YENEEA. Germline trimming cut 1 base from V and 2 bases from J; bases unmatched to any gene: 8. In DNA, the CDR3 is TGTGCCAGCAGCTTAGCCCGGGCAGGGGGCCTCACAGATACGCAGTATTTT. The encoded protein is CASSLARAGGLTDTQYF.

The genes are TRBV6-6 and TRBJ2-6; TRBD2 matches at 10 bases. The CDR3 extends over 17 amino acids. The germline V gene encodes CDR1 MNHNY and CDR2 SVGAGI (reference sequence). V lost 6 bases to trimming and J lost 2 bases; unmatched junction nucleotides: 7. The CDR3 DNA reads TGTGCCAGCAGACGAGCGGGAGGGGTTACTGGGGCCAACGTCCTGACTTTC. Its protein product is CASRRAGGVTGANVLTF.

CDR3 sequence: CATTGNTEAFF. DNA of the CDR3: TGTGCCACAACAGGAAACACTGAAGCTTTCTTT. This chain joins TRBV28 and TRBJ1-1; possible D gene TRBD1, 5 bases. Trimming pared 10 bases from V and 2 bases from J, leaving 8 bases between. Germline V gene sequence: CDR1 MDHEN, CDR2 SYDVKM. There are 11 residues in the CDR3.

The CDR3 spells CASSQDVGAGYTF. CDR3 DNA: TGTGCCAGCAGCCAAGATGTCGGAGCAGGCTACACCTTC. The chain uses TRBV4-2 and TRBJ1-2; unclear D gene. The germline gives CDR1 LGHNA, CDR2 YNFKEQ. The CDR3 is 13 amino acids. V was cut by 0 bases and J by 8 bases, with 10 bases left in between.